The text below deals with one T cell receptor beta chain. Individuals aged about 18 to 90 years were recruited from roughly 22 US areas. Clinical history reported by participants formed the basis on which cohorts were assigned. Only in-frame clones appear in the TCRdb table, and some are missing; sequencing was by immunoSEQ multiplex PCR. Of about 210,000 clones listed, 65% to 90% are singletons. The record originates from a study of blood T cell repertoires in COVID-19. Study in general: Sites in the United States, Italy and Spain provided acute and convalescent COVID-19 samples. Sources were T cells, B-cell-depleted T cells, or PBMCs; the material itself was cDNA or gDNA.

The CDR3 contains 15 residues. J gave up 2 bases and V 5 bases, and 7 bases lay outside the gene matches. The germline V gene has CDR1 SGHVS and CDR2 FNYEAQ. The sample consisted of PBMCs or T cells enriched from blood (not recorded which). The rearrangement joins TRBV7-6 to TRBJ2-5, with TRBD2 identical over 8 bases. This TCR was recovered from a woman aged 45-59 years with acute COVID-19. CDR3 DNA: TGTGCCAGCAGCCCAAGCGGGAGACCGCAAGAGACCCAGTACTTC. Protein sequence: CASSPSGRPQETQYF.